Listed below are T cell receptor beta chains from one sample, sequenced in a study of OX40 agonist ivuxolimab in advanced cancers. Repertoires were generated with immunoSEQ multiplex PCR, while TCRdb's copy carries only in-frame clones and drops some. The table has 65,000 to 85,000 clones, about 91% seen once. The source was CD4+ or CD8+ T cells sorted from blood, collected in a trial of the OX40 agonist ivuxolimab. The receptors were gathered from an adult with an advanced solid tumor such as melanoma, head and neck, liver or kidney cancer. The CDR3 runs from the conserved cysteine through the conserved F or W. Expanded clones get a size class; other rows say once, few or many, or leave the size out.

clone_size: NA; v_call: TRBV28; j_call: NA; cdr3_aa: CASSFWSQTRYEQYF
clone_size: NA; v_call: TRBV2; j_call: TRBJ1-1; cdr3_aa: CASSEDRESTEAFF
clone_size: NA; v_call: TRBV18; j_call: TRBJ1-1; cdr3_aa: CASSRKDGGMNTEAFF
clone_size: NA; v_call: TRBV18; j_call: TRBJ2-1; cdr3_aa: CASSPSLAGGAYNEQFF
clone_size: NA; v_call: TRBV7-9; j_call: TRBJ1-2; cdr3_aa: CASSLATPSYGYTF
clone_size: NA; v_call: TRBV19; j_call: TRBJ2-3; cdr3_aa: CASRSGSTDTQYF
clone_size: NA; v_call: TRBV11-2; j_call: TRBJ2-3; cdr3_aa: CASTQTDTQYF
clone_size: once; v_call: TRBV30; j_call: TRBJ1-1; cdr3_aa: CAWKHANDGAQAFF
clone_size: NA; v_call: TRBV5-4; j_call: TRBJ2-7; cdr3_aa: CASSSRGASYEQYF
clone_size: NA; v_call: TRBV6-1; j_call: TRBJ2-3; cdr3_aa: CASGGGWDTQYF
clone_size: NA; v_call: TRBV19; j_call: TRBJ1-6; cdr3_aa: CASNRGVDTDSPLHF
clone_size: NA; v_call: TRBV5-5; j_call: TRBJ2-7; cdr3_aa: CASSLVLAAYEQYF
clone_size: once; v_call: TRBV27; j_call: TRBJ1-5; cdr3_aa: CASSLWGQGDQPQHF
clone_size: NA; v_call: TRBV5-5; j_call: TRBJ2-3; cdr3_aa: CASRGMGGKSDTQYF
clone_size: NA; v_call: TRBV14; j_call: TRBJ1-1; cdr3_aa: CASSQDRNTEAFF
clone_size: NA; v_call: TRBV27; j_call: TRBJ1-1; cdr3_aa: CASSLSLGGTEAFF
clone_size: NA; v_call: TRBV6-1; j_call: TRBJ1-1; cdr3_aa: CASRQTMNTEAFF
clone_size: NA; v_call: TRBV6-5; j_call: TRBJ1-2; cdr3_aa: CASSSSPGSNYGYTF
clone_size: NA; v_call: TRBV28; j_call: TRBJ2-3; cdr3_aa: CASSSLAGGTDTQYF
clone_size: NA; v_call: TRBV15; j_call: TRBJ2-7; cdr3_aa: CATSRDRGGYEQYF
clone_size: NA; v_call: TRBV11-2; j_call: TRBJ2-3; cdr3_aa: CASSLGAGYSTDTQYF
clone_size: NA; v_call: TRBV5-1; j_call: TRBJ2-1; cdr3_aa: CASSWGRNEQFF
clone_size: NA; v_call: TRBV7-2; j_call: TRBJ1-1; cdr3_aa: CASSPQPNTEAFF
clone_size: NA; v_call: TRBV19; j_call: TRBJ1-5; cdr3_aa: CASSILSVGNQPQHF
clone_size: few; v_call: TRBV5-4; j_call: TRBJ1-6; cdr3_aa: CASSLRENNSPLHF
clone_size: once; v_call: TRBV7-9; j_call: TRBJ2-5; cdr3_aa: CASSRGGAQKETQYF
clone_size: NA; v_call: TRBV6-5; j_call: TRBJ2-7; cdr3_aa: CASSNSGTGGVEQYF
clone_size: NA; v_call: TRBV7-8; j_call: TRBJ2-7; cdr3_aa: CASGPWGNPYEQYF
clone_size: NA; v_call: TRBV29-1; j_call: TRBJ2-1; cdr3_aa: CSVETGGSSYNEQFF
clone_size: NA; v_call: TRBV5-8; j_call: TRBJ2-7; cdr3_aa: CASSYRTVDQRLTYEQYF
clone_size: NA; v_call: TRBV18; j_call: TRBJ2-3; cdr3_aa: CASSPTTDTQYF
clone_size: once; v_call: TRBV9; j_call: TRBJ1-2; cdr3_aa: CASSVGLGFGYTF
clone_size: NA; v_call: TRBV10-2; j_call: TRBJ2-6; cdr3_aa: CASSEFPGANVLTF
clone_size: NA; v_call: TRBV10-3; j_call: TRBJ2-2; cdr3_aa: CAISEGAGGELFF
clone_size: NA; v_call: TRBV5-6; j_call: TRBJ2-7; cdr3_aa: CASSLIGTGTYEQYF
clone_size: NA; v_call: TRBV7-6; j_call: TRBJ2-7; cdr3_aa: CASSPQPRGEQYF